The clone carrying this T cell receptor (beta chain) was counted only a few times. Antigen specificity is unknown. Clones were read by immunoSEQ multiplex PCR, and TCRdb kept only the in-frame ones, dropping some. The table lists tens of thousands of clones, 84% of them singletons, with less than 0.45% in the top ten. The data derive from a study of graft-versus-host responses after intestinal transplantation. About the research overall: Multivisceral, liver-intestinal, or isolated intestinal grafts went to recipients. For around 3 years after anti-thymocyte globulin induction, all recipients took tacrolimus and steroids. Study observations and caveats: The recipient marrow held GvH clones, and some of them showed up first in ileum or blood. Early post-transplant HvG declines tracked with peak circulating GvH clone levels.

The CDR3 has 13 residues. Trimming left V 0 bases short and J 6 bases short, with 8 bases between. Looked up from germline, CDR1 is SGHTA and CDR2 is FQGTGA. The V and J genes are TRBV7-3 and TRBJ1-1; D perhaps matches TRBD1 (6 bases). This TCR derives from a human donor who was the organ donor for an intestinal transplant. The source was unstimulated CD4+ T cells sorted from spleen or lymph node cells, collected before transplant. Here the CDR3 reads CASSLTRQAEAFF. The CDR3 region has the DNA TGTGCCAGCAGCTTAACCCGACAGGCTGAAGCTTTCTTT. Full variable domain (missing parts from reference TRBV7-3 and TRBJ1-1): GAGVSQTPSNKVTEKGKYVELRCDPISGHTALYWYRQSLGQGPEFLIYFQGTGAADDSGLPNDRFFAVRPEGSVSTLKIQRTERGDSAVYLCASSLTRQAEAFFGQGTRLTVV.